The source of this T cell receptor beta chain is a study of cytomegalovirus exposure and HLA in healthy donors (TCRdb year 2017). Regarding the study in general: An earlier analysis of 587 of the donors reported 250 to 350 Gb of sequence data and around 120 million unique TCR beta sequences from 190 million or so T cells. Approximately 330 gigabases of sequencing data and about 92 million unique TCR sequences made up an early release that covered around 640 HLA-typed donors. Of the roughly 420 genotyped donors, 75% to 85% were placed in the genetic ancestry cluster associated with self-reported Caucasian donors. The study was designed to test whether signatures of past pathogen exposure could be identified by cataloging public T cell receptors. The study profiled the T cell repertoires of 666 subjects by immunosequencing and related them to cytomegalovirus serostatus. In addition to the first cohort of 500 to 850 subjects, a separate validation cohort of 100 to 150 different subjects was used. The study combined high-throughput TCR immunosequencing, statistical association of individual TCRs with disease status, and machine learning to predict cytomegalovirus infection status. A later analysis re-examined previously published TCR beta repertoires from more than 650 donors and added high-resolution HLA genotyping to investigate patterns of TCR occurrence. Rather than using new phenotypic data, the later analysis identified candidate immune exposures from TCR beta sequences and from how often those sequences occurred across donors. In an earlier analysis of 587 of the donors, high-throughput TCR beta sequencing was used to judge whether each TCR beta V gene segment behaved as functional or pseudogenic. Donor age, sex, ethnicity and CMV serostatus were compiled together with the repertoire data. In a later genetic analysis, genome-wide SNP genotypes for about three fifths of the roughly 670 donors were used, and that subset was treated as a discovery cohort. Every discovery cohort repertoire had been produced on one sequencing platform. Class I and class II HLA loci were covered by the typing at four-digit resolution. Typing coverage differed by locus: A, B, C, DRB1 and DQB1 were typed in roughly 629-630 donors, DQA1 in 522, DPA1 in around 610, and DPB1 in approximately 450. A handful of DR-DQ haplotypes were handled as single units for association and clustering because linkage in the cohort was strong. Among about 410 genotyped donors of the cohort, an average of around 250,000 unique TCR beta nucleotide sequences was sequenced per donor, of which about 19% were non-productive. What the research found in general, with its limitations: A later analysis reported that several top co-occurrence clusters appeared linked to parvovirus B19, influenza, CMV and Epstein-Barr virus. In the study, approximately 150 TCR beta chains were listed as associated with cytomegalovirus. In vitro tests confirmed that a few of the cytomegalovirus-associated TCR beta chains recognize cytomegalovirus antigens. Only TCR beta chains were sequenced in this cohort, and the absence of alpha or paired-chain data limited detectable features. An earlier analysis of approximately 600 of the donors showed that most TCR beta V segments appeared in productive rearrangements either about 90% or about 30% of the time, which broadly matched IMGT annotations. The classifier was reported to diagnose cytomegalovirus status with high specificity and sensitivity in both the original cohort and the validation cohort. Immune exposure information for the cohort was limited to CMV serostatus. At a false discovery rate of 0.05, a later analysis linked some 18,000 TCR beta sequences to specific HLA alleles. Presence/absence analyses assumed roughly uniform sequencing depth across donors, an assumption that may not hold. When HLA alleles, especially DR and DQ, strongly co-occurred, attributing TCR associations to individual alleles was difficult. A further reported finding was that TCR beta sequences accurately predicted the HLA-A and HLA-B alleles for most subjects in the first cohort. According to a later analysis, TCR association rates differed among HLA loci, with DRB1 alleles showing the most associated TCRs and HLA-C alleles showing the fewest. Across donors, most TCR sequences were observed very rarely, whereas some public TCRs were present in many individuals. A later genetic analysis reported fewer N-insertions in productive TCRs among donors in an Asian-associated ancestry cluster than the roughly 670-donor mean. A cluster of highly shared sequence variants was judged likely to be a technical artifact of the sequencing pipeline. Correlated functional status among segregating V segments might reflect linkage disequilibrium, but an unknown experimental factor could not be ruled out. A later analysis found that HLA-associated TCR beta chains were more clonally expanded and had lower generation probabilities than equally common non-associated chains. The authors suggested that the approach could potentially be generalized to other disease states and immunological phenotypes. Most CMV-associated TCR beta chains appeared to be HLA-restricted in a later analysis, and the HLA associations seemed to be driven largely by CMV exposure. A later genetic analysis associated a missense DCLRE1C variant with V-gene and J-gene trimming of TCR beta chains, and an independent cohort replicated the association. Because counts were too low, seventeen rarely observed V segments, including chromosome 9 orphons, were excluded from the earlier analysis of 587 of the donors. Because HLA typing was unavailable for some donors at each locus, only the typed subset was used in association tests.

The cohort consisted of 600 to 700 healthy bone marrow donors. Cohort members were all nominally healthy when sampled, although unrecorded immune exposures were likely present. The donor tested CMV seronegative and was one of the 352 seronegative cohort members. A peripheral blood sample was collected from each donor, and TCR beta sequencing was performed on peripheral blood mononuclear cells. The Qiagen DNeasy Blood Extraction Kit was used to extract genomic DNA from the blood cell samples. This clone was observed once. The specificity of this receptor is unknown. Per-base quality was not reported, and no clone a single base away is much larger than it. Receptors were amplified or captured by the immunoSEQ multiplex PCR assay. For the multiplex PCR, a mixture combining 60 forward primers for TCR Vbeta segments and 13 reverse primers for TCR Jbeta segments was used. The CDR3 region of rearranged TCR beta genes was amplified from genomic DNA by a multiplex PCR assay. The Illumina HiSeq System was used to sequence the amplified TCR beta libraries as 87-base-pair reads. The authors' pipeline ran thus. Across the 600 to 700 repertoires, a later analysis counted some 80 million unique TCR beta chains, around 10 million of which were shared by at least two donors. Raw reads were error-corrected and collapsed into unique sequences with a nearest-neighbor algorithm that merged closely related sequences to remove PCR and sequencing errors. CDR3 sequences were aligned to IMGT reference sequences to assign V, D and J gene segments. Each retained sequence needed at least a six-nucleotide match to both a V gene segment and a J gene segment. Rearrangements were called productive when the CDR3 lacked stop codons and stayed in frame with V and J; all others were non-productive. CDR3 was defined by IMGT convention, running from the second conserved V-encoded cysteine to the conserved J-encoded phenylalanine. The earlier analysis of some 550 of the donors excluded any sequence lacking an unambiguous match to a single V gene segment. In an earlier analysis of several hundred of the donors, a V segment was called functional when productive rearrangements were above 56.7%, and segregating when the standard deviation between donors exceeded 5%. A statistical classification framework was built for diagnosing cytomegalovirus status from the catalog of TCR beta chain sequences. In a later analysis, TCR nucleotide sequences were compared against IMGT/GENE-DB human TR gene sequences so that V and J genes could be assigned. In a later analysis, CDR3 sequences and most-parsimonious VDJ recombination scenarios were assigned using the TCRdist pipeline. In a later analysis, each TCR beta chain was defined by its CDR3 amino acid sequence together with its V-gene family, and reads lacking a unique V-gene family were excluded. A later analysis removed several hundred highly shared, low-generation-probability nucleotide sequences to deal with suspected cross-contamination and a sequencing artifact. For each public chain, a later analysis derived a clonal expansion index from normalized ranks of inferred template counts within each repertoire. In a later analysis, generation probabilities were computed using a VDJ recombination model fitted to out-of-frame rearrangements, and the results were checked against IGoR. In a later analysis, hypergeometric tests were used to score TCR-TCR, TCR-HLA and TCR-CMV co-occurrence, with a repertoire-size bias correction applied to TCR pairs. A later analysis estimated false discovery rates by permuting HLA or CMV assignments 20 times. A later analysis grouped co-occurring TCRs with DBSCAN, adding TCRdist sequence similarity when clustering within HLA-allele-positive subsets. Co-occurrence clustering excluded repertoires with fewer than 30,000 or more than 120,000 public chains, plus five with anomalous nucleotide sharing. TCRdb took over this immuneACCESS table, retaining in-frame rearrangements with V and J assigned. Such tables are incomplete; in checked studies, under half of the missing clones stem from an unresolved V gene, and the remainder is unexplained. For V, J and clone size, that table is used; D and trimming come from the DNA. This sample holds approximately 150,000 clones; over 55% were observed only once. Around 2.2% of the sample comes from the top ten.

The clonotype originates from a man between 40 and 49 years old in good health and CMV-seronegative. What was sequenced was PBMCs.

The CDR3 is CASSQDRNQPQHF. The bases are TGTGCCAGCAGCCAGGACAGGAATCAGCCCCAGCATTTT. The chain is encoded by TRBV6-1 joined to TRBJ1-5, with 7 central nucleotides matching TRBD1. There are 13 amino acids in the CDR3, from cysteine to phenylalanine inclusive. CDR3 DNA is the only sequence kept; it has 39 bases, read in frame from the first base. V loses 6 bases at its end and J loses 4 bases; junction bases beyond the gene matches: 3. Reading the germline V gene gives CDR1 MNHNS and CDR2 SASEGT.